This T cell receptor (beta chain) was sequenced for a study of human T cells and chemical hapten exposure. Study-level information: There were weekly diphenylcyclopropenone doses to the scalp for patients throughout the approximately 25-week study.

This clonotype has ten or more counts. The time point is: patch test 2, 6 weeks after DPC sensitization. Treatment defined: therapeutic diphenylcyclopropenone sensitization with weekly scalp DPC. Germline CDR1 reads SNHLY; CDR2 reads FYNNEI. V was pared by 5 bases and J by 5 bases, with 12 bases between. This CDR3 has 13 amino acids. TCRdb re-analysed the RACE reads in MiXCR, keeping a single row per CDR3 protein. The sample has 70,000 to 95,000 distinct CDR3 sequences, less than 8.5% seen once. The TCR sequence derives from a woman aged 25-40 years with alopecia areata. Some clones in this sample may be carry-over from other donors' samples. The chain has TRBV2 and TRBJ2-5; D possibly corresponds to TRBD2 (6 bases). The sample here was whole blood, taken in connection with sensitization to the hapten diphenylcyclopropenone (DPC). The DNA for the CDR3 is TGTGCCAGCAGTCCTGGGAGGATGGAGACCCAGTACTTC. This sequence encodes CASSPGRMETQYF.